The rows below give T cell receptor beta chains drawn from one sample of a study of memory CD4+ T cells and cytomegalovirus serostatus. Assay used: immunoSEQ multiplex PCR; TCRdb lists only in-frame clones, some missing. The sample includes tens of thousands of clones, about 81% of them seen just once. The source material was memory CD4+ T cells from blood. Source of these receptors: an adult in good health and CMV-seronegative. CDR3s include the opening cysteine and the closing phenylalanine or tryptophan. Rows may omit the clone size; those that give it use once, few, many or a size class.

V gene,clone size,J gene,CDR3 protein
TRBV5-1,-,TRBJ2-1,CASSRGDTRTYNEQFF
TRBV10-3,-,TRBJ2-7,CATTSRDYEQYF
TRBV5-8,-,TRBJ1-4,CASSLRNEKLFF
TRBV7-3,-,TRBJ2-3,CASSASGTGTTDTQYF
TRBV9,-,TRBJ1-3,CASSGGQISGNTIYF
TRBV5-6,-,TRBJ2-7,CASSLERYGQYF
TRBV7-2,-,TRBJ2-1,CASSLGGSYNEQFF
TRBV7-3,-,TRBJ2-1,CASSLGGLAGGRNEQFF
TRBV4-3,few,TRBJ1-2,CASSQVWADGYGYTF
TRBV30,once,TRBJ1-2,CAWVMTGNYGYTF
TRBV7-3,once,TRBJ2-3,CASSIRAGAADTQYF
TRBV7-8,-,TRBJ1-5,CASSPRRQGDQPQHF
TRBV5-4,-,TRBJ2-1,CASSLGSRTGNEQFF
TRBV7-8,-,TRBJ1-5,CASSLRGLRQPQHF
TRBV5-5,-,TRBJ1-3,CASSLAIAGQGANTIYF
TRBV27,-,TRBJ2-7,CASKVQGRSSYEQYF
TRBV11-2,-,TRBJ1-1,CASSFSPERSTEAFF
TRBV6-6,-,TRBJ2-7,CASSYVQGPYEQYF
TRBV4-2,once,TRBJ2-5,CASSQDGSGRGETQYF
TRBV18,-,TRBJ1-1,CASSPGSLKNTEAFF
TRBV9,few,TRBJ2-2,CASSETSANTGELFF
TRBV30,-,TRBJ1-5,CAWTRTGNQPQHF
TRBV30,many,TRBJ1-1,CAWSGGPTGANTEAFF
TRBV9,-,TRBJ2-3,CASSPTSGRAGTDTQYF
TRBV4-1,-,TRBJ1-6,CASSQYTLRAPNSPLHF
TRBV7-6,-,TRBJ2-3,CASSLEPAGSTDTQYF